These 14 T cell receptor beta chains came from one sample sequenced in a study of blood T cell repertoires in COVID-19. The assay was immunoSEQ multiplex PCR, and TCRdb's table has in-frame clones only and misses some. The table records approximately 50,000 clones, under 95% of them present only once. The material sequenced was peripheral blood. These receptors all stem from a human donor in a cohort sampled during active COVID-19.

The chain carries TRBV7-9 and TRBJ1-2; possibly TRBD1 for D (6 bases). Germline V gene sequence: CDR1 SEHNR, CDR2 FQNEAQ (reference sequence). The CDR3 runs to 13 residues. V lost 0 bases and J 4 bases, leaving 6 bases between the germline ends. CDR3 sequence reads: CASSLAGGYGYTF. The CDR3 DNA reads as TGTGCCAGCAGCTTAGCAGGGGGCTATGGCTACACCTTC.

The gene calls are TRBV6-5 and TRBJ2-7, with 8 bases that match TRBD2. The ends lost 7 bases at V and 4 bases at J; junction bases unmatched: 6. Germline V gene lookup returns CDR1 MNHEY and CDR2 SVGAGI. This CDR3 has 13 residues. The CDR3 spells CASMWRGAYEQYF. Here the CDR3 DNA reads TGTGCCAGCATGTGGCGGGGGGCATACGAGCAGTACTTC.

CDR3 sequence (DNA): TGTGCCAGCAGCATACCTAGCGGGCCCAACTACGAGCAGTACTTC. This codes for CASSIPSGPNYEQYF. The rearrangement joins TRBV7-2 to TRBJ2-7, with TRBD2 identical over 8 bases. The J segment lost 3 bases and the V segment lost 5 bases, leaving 9 bases of the junction unmatched. Germline V gives CDR1 SGHTA, CDR2 FQGNSA. The CDR3 contains 15 residues.

The V and J genes are TRBV4-1 and TRBJ1-2; 7 bases align to TRBD1. Germline-derived CDR1 and CDR2 are MGHRA and YSYEKL. This CDR3 has 14 residues. The V and J ends lost 7 bases and 2 bases, in that order; junction bases with no gene match: 7. The CDR3 region has the DNA TGCGCCAGCACCAGGGACAGCCTCAACTATGGCTACACCTTC. It encodes CASTRDSLNYGYTF.

The chain links TRBV12-3 or TRBV12-4 to TRBJ1-5, with a weak D call TRBD1 (6 bases). V was trimmed by 6 bases and J by 3 bases, leaving 9 bases between them. The CDR3 is 13 residues long. The chain's CDR3 is CASRWTANQPQHF. DNA for the CDR3: TGTGCCAGCAGGTGGACAGCCAATCAGCCCCAGCATTTT.

The genes are TRBV6-5 and TRBJ2-1; 10 positions match TRBD2. There are 14 residues in the CDR3. Per the germline V gene, CDR1 is MNHEY and CDR2 is SVGAGI. V shed 7 bases and J 8 bases; nucleotides not matched to a gene: 8. DNA of the CDR3: TGTGCCAGCAAACTGGGACTAGCGATCGATGAGCAGTTCTTC. Translating gives CASKLGLAIDEQFF.

The chain couples TRBV15 to TRBJ2-7, with no clear D. Deletions cut 5 bases from V and 7 bases from J, with 18 bases between. CDR3 length equals 14 residues. Germline V gene sequence: CDR1 LNHNV, CDR2 YYDKDF (reference sequence). CDR3 DNA: TGTGCCACCAGCCCCGACGTGGCGGCTTGGGAGCAGTACTTC. Amino acid sequence: CATSPDVAAWEQYF.

This chain joins TRBV7-8 and TRBJ2-7, with TRBD2 identical over 9 bases. V gave up 4 bases and J gave up 4 bases; unmatched junction bases: 8. Germline V lookup: CDR1 SGHVS, CDR2 FQNEAQ. CDR3 size: 15 residues. In DNA form, the CDR3 reads TGTGCCAGCAGCTCCATGAGCGGGAGGAAGTACGAGCAGTACTTC. Translating gives CASSSMSGRKYEQYF.

The V gene is TRBV7-3, the J gene TRBJ2-1; 15 positions agree with TRBD2. Germline CDR1 is SGHTA and CDR2 is FQGTGA. The CDR3 runs 16 residues. Germline trimming cut 4 bases from V and 6 bases from J; bases unmatched to any gene: 4. In DNA form, the CDR3 reads TGTGCCAGCAGCTCCGGGGGACTAGCGGGAGGCAATGAGCAGTTCTTC. Translated, it gives CASSSGGLAGGNEQFF.

This chain links TRBV15 with TRBJ2-5, with a possible D match to TRBD1 (6 bases). This CDR3 spans 14 amino acids. Germline V lookup: CDR1 LNHNV, CDR2 YYDKDF (reference sequence). V was clipped by 2 bases and J by 4 bases, with 11 bases between them. The CDR3 loop reads CATSRQTGLETQYF. CDR3 nucleotide sequence: TGTGCCACCAGCAGACAGACAGGTTTAGAGACCCAGTACTTC.

The chain links TRBV2 to TRBJ2-3; 8 bases align to TRBD2. The J segment lost 2 bases and the V segment lost 4 bases, leaving 14 bases of the junction unmatched. Germline loops: CDR1 SNHLY, CDR2 FYNNEI. This CDR3 has 18 residues. The CDR3 bases are TGTGCCAGCAGTGTGGGTAGAGTGTCGGGAGGGTCCACAGATACGCAGTATTTT. The encoded protein is CASSVGRVSGGSTDTQYF.

The gene calls are TRBV11-3 and TRBJ2-5; D is perhaps TRBD2 (6 bases). CDR3 length: 15 residues. In germline, CDR1 is SGHNT, CDR2 YENEEA. Trimming took 0 bases from V and 2 from J, leaving 10 bases between them. The CDR3 nucleotides are TGTGCCAGCAGCTTAGAGGCGCGGGGACAAGAGACCCAGTACTTC. Translated, it gives CASSLEARGQETQYF.

This rearrangement joins TRBV18 to TRBJ1-1; TRBD1 matches 8 bases. Trimming took 4 bases from V and 2 from J; bases not matched to a gene: 3. The CDR3 covers 14 residues. Germline V lookup: CDR1 KGHSH, CDR2 LQKENI. CDR3 loop: CASSQTGANTEAFF. Written as DNA, the CDR3 is TGTGCCAGCTCACAGACAGGGGCTAACACTGAAGCTTTCTTT.

The chain uses TRBV2 and TRBJ1-5, with 8 bases fitting TRBD1. Per the germline V gene, CDR1 is SNHLY and CDR2 is FYNNEI. The CDR3 runs 13 residues. Trimming cost V 10 bases and J 3 bases; bases outside gene matches: 5. CDR3 DNA: TGTGCCACTAGGACAGGGTACAATCAGCCCCAGCATTTT. This encodes CATRTGYNQPQHF.